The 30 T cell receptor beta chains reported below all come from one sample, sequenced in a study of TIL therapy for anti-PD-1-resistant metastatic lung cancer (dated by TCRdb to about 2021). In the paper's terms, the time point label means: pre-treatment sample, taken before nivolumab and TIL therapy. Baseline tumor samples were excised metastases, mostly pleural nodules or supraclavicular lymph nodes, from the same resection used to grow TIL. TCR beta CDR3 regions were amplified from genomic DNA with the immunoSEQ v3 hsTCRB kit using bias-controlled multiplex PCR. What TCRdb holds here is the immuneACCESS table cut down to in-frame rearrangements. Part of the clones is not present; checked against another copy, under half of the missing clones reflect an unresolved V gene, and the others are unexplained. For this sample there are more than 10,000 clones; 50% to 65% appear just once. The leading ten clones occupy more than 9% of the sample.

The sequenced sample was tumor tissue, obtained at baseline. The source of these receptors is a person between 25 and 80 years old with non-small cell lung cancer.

Here the CDR3 DNA reads TGTGCCAGTCTACCGCGGTACTCTGGGGCCAACGTCCTGACTTTC. Its protein product is CASLPRYSGANVLTF. The gene calls are TRBV19 and TRBJ2-6; D is unclear. The CDR3 extends over 15 amino acids. In germline, CDR1 is LNHDA, CDR2 SQIVND (reference sequence). Trimming removed 8 bases at V and 0 bases at J, with 11 bases between.

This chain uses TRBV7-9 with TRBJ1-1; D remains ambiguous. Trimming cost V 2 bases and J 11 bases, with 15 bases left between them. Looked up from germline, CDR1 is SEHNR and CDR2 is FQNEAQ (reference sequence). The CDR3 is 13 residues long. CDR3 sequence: CASSLRWAGMAFF. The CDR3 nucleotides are TGTGCCAGCAGCTTACGGTGGGCAGGAATGGCTTTCTTT.

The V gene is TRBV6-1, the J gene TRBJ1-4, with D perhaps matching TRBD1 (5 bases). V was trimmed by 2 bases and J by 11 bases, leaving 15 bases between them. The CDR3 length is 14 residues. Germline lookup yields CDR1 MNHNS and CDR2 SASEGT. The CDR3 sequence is CASSELRDVVKLFF. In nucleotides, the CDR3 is TGTGCCAGCAGTGAACTACGGGACGTCGTGAAACTGTTTTTT.

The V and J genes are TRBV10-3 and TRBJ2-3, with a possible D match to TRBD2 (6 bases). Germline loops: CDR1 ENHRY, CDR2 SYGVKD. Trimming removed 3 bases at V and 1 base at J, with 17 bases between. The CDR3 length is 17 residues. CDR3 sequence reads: CAISDQPAGGGTDTQYF. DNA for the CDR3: TGTGCCATCAGTGACCAACCTGCTGGCGGGGGCACAGATACGCAGTATTTT.

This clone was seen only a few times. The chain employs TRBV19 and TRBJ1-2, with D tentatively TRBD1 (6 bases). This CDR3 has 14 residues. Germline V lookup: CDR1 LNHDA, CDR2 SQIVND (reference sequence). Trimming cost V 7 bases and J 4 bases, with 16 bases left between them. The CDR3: CASTIRTESYGYTF. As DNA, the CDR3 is TGTGCCAGTACCATAAGGACAGAAAGCTATGGCTACACCTTC.

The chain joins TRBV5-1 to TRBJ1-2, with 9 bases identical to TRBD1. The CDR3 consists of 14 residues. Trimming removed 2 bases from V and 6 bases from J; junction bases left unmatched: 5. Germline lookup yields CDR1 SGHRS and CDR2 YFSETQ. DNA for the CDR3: TGCGCCAGCAGCTTACACAGGGGGCAAGATGGCTACACCTTC. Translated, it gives CASSLHRGQDGYTF.

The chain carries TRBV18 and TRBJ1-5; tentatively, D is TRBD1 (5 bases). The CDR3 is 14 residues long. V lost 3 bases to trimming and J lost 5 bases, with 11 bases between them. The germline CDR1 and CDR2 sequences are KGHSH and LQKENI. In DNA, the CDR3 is TGTGCCAGCTCACCGGGACTTGGGGATCAGCCCCAGCATTTT. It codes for CASSPGLGDQPQHF.

Written as DNA, the CDR3 is TGCGCCAGCAGCCCGGACAGGGTGAACACCGGGGAGCTGTTTTTT. Residues: CASSPDRVNTGELFF. This sequence joins TRBV5-1 and TRBJ2-2; the match to TRBD1 covers 8 bases. The CDR3 runs 15 residues. Germline values: CDR1 SGHRS, CDR2 YFSETQ. The V and J ends lost 4 bases and 1 base, in that order; junction bases with no gene match: 3. The whole variable domain, filled in from reference TRBV5-1 and TRBJ2-2, reads KAGVTQTPRYLIKTRGQQVTLSCSPISGHRSVSWYQQTPGQGLQFLFEYFSETQRNKGNFPGRFSGRQFSNSRSEMNVSTLELGDSALYLCASSPDRVNTGELFFGEGSRLTVL.

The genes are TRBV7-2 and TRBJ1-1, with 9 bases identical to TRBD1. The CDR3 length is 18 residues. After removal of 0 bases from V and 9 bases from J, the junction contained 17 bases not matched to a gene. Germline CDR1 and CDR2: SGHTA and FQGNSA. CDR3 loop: CASSLAPGQGVPTTKAFF. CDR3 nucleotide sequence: TGTGCCAGCAGCTTAGCCCCGGGACAGGGTGTCCCAACAACCAAAGCTTTCTTT.

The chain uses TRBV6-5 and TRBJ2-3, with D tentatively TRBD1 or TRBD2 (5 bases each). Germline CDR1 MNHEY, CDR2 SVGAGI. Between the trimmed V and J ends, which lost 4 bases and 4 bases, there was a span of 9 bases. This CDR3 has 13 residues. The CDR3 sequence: CASSSLGADTQYF. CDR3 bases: TGTGCCAGCAGTTCCCTGGGGGCAGATACGCAGTATTTT.

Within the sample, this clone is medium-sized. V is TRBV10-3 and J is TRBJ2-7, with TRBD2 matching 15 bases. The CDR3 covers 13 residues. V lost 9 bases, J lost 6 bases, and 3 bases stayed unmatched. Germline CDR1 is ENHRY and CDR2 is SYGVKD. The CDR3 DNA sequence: TGTGCCATTGGACTAGCGGGAGGGCTCGAGCAGTACTTC. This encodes CAIGLAGGLEQYF.

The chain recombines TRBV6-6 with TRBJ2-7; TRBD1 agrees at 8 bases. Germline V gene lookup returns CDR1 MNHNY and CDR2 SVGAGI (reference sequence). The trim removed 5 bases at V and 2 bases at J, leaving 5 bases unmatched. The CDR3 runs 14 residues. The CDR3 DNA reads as TGTGCCAGCAGTGATCTGGACAGGGCCTACGAGCAGTACTTC. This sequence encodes CASSDLDRAYEQYF.

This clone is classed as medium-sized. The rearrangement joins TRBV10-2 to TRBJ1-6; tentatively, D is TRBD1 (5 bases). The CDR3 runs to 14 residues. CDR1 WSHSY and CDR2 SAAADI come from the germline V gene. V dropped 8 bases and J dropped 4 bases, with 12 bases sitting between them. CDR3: CASWGTLYNSPLHF. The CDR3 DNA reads TGCGCCAGCTGGGGGACCTTGTATAATTCACCCCTCCACTTT.

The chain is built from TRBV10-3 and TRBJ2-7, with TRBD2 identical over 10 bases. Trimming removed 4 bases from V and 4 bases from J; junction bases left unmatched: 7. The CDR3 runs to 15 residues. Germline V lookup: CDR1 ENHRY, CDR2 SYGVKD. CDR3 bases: TGTGCCATCAGTGCCGATAGCGGGAGGCCTTACGAGCAGTACTTC. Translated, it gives CAISADSGRPYEQYF.

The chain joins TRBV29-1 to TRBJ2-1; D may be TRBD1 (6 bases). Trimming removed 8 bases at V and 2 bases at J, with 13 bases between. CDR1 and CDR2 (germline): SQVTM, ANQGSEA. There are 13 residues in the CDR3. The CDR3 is CSSRWGPYNEQFF. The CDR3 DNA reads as TGCAGCTCACGCTGGGGGCCCTACAATGAGCAGTTCTTC.

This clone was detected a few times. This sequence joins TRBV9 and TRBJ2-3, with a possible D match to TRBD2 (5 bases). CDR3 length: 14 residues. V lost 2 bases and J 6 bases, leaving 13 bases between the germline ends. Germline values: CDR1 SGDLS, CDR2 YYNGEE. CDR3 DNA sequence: TGTGCCAGCAGCGTGGAAGCGGTAGGTGATACGCAGTATTTT. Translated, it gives CASSVEAVGDTQYF.

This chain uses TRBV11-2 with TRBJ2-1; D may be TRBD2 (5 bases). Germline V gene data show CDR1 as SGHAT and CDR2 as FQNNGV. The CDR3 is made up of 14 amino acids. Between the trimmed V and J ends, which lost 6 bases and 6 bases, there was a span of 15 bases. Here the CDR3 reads CASRWESSRNEQFF. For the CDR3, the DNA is TGTGCCAGCAGATGGGAGAGCTCTCGCAATGAGCAGTTCTTC.

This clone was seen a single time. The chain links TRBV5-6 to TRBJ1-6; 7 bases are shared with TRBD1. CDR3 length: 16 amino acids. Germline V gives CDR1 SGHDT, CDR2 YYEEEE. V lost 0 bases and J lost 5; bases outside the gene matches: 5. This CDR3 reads CASSLDRGKNNSPLHF. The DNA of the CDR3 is TGTGCCAGCAGCTTGGACAGGGGCAAGAATAATTCACCCCTCCACTTT.

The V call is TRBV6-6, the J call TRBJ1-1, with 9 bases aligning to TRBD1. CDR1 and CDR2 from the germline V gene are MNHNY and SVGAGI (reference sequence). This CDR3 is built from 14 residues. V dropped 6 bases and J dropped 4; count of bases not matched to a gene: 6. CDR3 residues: CASSLGQGTTEAFF. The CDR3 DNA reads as TGTGCCAGCAGCCTCGGACAGGGGACCACTGAAGCTTTCTTT.

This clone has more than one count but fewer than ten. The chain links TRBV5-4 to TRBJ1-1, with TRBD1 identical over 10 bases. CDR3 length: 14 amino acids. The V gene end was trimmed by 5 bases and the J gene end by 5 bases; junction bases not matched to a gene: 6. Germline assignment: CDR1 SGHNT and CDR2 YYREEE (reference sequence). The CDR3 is CASRTGGAGTEAFF. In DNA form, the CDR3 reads TGTGCCAGCAGGACAGGGGGCGCGGGAACTGAAGCTTTCTTT. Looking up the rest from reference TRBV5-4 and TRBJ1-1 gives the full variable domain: ETGVTQSPTHLIKTRGQQVTLRCSSQSGHNTVSWYQQALGQGPQFIFQYYREEENGRGNFPPRFSGLQFPNYSSELNVNALELDDSALYLCASRTGGAGTEAFFGQGTRLTVV.

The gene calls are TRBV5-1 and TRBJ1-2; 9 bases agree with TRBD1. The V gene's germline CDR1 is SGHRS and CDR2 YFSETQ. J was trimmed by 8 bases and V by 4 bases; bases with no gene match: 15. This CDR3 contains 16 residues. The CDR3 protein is CASSPTGTGLLRGYTF. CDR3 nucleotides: TGCGCCAGCAGCCCAACCGGGACAGGGTTATTACGGGGCTACACCTTC.

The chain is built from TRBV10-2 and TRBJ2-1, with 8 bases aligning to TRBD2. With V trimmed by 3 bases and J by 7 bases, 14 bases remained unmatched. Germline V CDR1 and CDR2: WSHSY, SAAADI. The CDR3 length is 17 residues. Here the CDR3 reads CASSDPLAASSDNEQFF. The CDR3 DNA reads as TGCGCCAGCAGTGATCCACTAGCGGCCTCTTCGGATAATGAGCAGTTCTTC.

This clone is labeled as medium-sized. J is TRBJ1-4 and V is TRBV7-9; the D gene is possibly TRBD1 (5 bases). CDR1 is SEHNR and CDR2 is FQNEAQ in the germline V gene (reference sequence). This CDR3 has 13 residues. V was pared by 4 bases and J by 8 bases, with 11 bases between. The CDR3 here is CASSSQGREKLFF. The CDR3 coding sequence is TGTGCCAGCAGCTCCCAGGGTCGAGAAAAACTGTTTTTT.

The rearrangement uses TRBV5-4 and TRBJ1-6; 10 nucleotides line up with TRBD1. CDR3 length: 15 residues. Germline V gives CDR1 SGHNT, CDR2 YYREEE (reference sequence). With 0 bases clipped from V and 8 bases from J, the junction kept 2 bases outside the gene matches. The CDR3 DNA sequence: TGTGCCAGCAGCTTGGCCGGACAGGGGGATTCACCCCTCCACTTT. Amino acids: CASSLAGQGDSPLHF.

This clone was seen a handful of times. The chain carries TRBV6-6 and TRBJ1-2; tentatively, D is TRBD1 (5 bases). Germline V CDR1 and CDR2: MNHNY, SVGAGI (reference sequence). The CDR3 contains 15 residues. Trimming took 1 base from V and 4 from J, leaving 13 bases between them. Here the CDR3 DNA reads TGTGCCAGCAGTTACTTGGCCGGGACCCTCTATGGCTACACCTTC. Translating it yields CASSYLAGTLYGYTF.

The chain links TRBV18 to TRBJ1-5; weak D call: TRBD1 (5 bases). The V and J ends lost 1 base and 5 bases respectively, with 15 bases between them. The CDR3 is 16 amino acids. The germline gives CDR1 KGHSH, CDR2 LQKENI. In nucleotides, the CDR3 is TGTGCCAGCTCACCACGTGGTACAGGTGCATATCAGCCCCAGCATTTT. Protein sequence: CASSPRGTGAYQPQHF.

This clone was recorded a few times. CDR3 sequence: CAIRKGLNTEAFF. Written as DNA, the CDR3 is TGTGCCATTCGAAAGGGGTTGAACACTGAAGCTTTCTTT. The chain joins TRBV19 to TRBJ1-1, with a tentative D call TRBD1 (5 bases). The ends were cut back, 10 bases at V and 0 bases at J, with 12 bases in the middle. The CDR3 sequence is 13 residues long. Germline CDR1 and CDR2: LNHDA and SQIVND (reference sequence).

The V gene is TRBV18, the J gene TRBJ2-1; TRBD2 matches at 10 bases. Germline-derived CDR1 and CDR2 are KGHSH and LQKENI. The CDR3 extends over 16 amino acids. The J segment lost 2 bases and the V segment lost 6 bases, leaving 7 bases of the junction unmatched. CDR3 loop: CASSPSSGGAYNEQFF. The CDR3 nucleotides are TGTGCCAGCTCTCCTTCGAGCGGGGGGGCCTACAATGAGCAGTTCTTC.

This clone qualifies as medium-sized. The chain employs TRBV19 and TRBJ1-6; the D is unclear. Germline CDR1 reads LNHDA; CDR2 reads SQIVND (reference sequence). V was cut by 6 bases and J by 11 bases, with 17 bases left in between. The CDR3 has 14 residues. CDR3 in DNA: TGTGCCAGTAGCCTGCAAGTGGGTACCCCACCCCTCCACTTT. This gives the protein CASSLQVGTPPLHF.

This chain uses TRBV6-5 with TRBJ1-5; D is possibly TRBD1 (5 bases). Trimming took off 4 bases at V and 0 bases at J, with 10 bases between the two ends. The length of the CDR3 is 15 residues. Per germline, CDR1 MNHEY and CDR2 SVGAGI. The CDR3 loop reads CASSFPGSSNQPQHF. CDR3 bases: TGTGCCAGCAGTTTTCCAGGGAGTAGCAATCAGCCCCAGCATTTT.